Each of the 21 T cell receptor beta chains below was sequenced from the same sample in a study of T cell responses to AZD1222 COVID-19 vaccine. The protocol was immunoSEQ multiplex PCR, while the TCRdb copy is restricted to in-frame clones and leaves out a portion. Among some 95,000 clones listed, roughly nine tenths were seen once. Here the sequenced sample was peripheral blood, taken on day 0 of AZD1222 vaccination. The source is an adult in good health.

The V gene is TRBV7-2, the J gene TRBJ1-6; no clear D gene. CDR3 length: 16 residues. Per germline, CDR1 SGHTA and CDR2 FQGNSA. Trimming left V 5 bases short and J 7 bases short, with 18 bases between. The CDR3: CASSPPGLIGNSPLHF. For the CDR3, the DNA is TGTGCCAGCAGCCCCCCCGGGTTAATAGGAAATTCACCCCTCCACTTT.

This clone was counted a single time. The CDR3 spells CASSSRGLNTEAFF. In nucleotides, the CDR3 is TGTGCCAGCAGTTCCAGGGGGCTGAACACTGAAGCTTTCTTT. The V gene is TRBV27, the J gene TRBJ1-1, with 8 bases lining up with TRBD1. The germline CDR1 and CDR2 sequences are MNHEY and SMNVEV (reference sequence). Losses at the gene ends were 4 bases for V and 0 bases for J; bases not matched to a gene: 1. This CDR3 is 14 amino acids long.

This CDR3 reads CASSQGRLTANYGYTF. For the CDR3, the DNA is TGTGCCAGCAGCCAAGGACGGTTAACAGCTAACTATGGCTACACCTTC. The rearrangement uses TRBV3-1 (or the pseudogene TRBV3-2) and TRBJ1-2, with D hard to call. Germline-derived CDR1 and CDR2 are LGHDT and YNNKEL (reference sequence). V was shortened by 1 base and J by 0 bases, with 12 bases between the two germline ends. The CDR3 runs to 16 residues.

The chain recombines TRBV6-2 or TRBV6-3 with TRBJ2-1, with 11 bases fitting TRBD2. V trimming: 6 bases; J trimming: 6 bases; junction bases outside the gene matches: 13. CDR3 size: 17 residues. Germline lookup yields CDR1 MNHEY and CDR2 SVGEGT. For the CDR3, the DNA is TGTGCCAGCAGCCGCCGACCCTTAGCGGGGGGGTTCAATGAGCAGTTCTTC. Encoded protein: CASSRRPLAGGFNEQFF.

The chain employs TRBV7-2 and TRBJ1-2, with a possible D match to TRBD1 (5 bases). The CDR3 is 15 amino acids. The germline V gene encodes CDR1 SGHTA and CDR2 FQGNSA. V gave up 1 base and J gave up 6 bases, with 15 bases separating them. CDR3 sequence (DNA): TGTGCCAGCAGCTTAGGAAATAGGGGTTTGAATGGCTACACCTTC. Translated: CASSLGNRGLNGYTF.

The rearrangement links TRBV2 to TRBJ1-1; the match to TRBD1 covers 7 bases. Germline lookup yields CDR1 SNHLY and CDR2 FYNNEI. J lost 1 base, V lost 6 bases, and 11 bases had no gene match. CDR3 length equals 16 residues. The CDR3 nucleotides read TGTGCCAGCAGAGCAGACAGGGAGGGTTCGAACACTGAAGCTTTCTTT. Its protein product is CASRADREGSNTEAFF. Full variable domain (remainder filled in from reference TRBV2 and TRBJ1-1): EPEVTQTPSHQVTQMGQEVILRCVPISNHLYFYWYRQILGQKVEFLVSFYNNEISEKSEIFDDQFSVERPDGSNFTLKIRSTKLEDSAMYFCASRADREGSNTEAFFGQGTRLTVV.

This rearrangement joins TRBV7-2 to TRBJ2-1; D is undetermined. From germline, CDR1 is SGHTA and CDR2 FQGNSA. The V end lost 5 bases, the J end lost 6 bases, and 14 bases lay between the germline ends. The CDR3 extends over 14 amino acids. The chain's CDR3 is CASSPPLSGNEQFF. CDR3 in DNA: TGTGCCAGCAGCCCACCCCTTAGTGGCAATGAGCAGTTCTTC.

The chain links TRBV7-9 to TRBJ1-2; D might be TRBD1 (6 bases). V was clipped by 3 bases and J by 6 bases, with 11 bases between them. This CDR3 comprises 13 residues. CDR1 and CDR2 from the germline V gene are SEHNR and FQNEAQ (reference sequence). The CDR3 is CASSFRGHDGYTF. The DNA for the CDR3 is TGTGCCAGCAGCTTCCGGGGGCATGATGGCTACACCTTC.

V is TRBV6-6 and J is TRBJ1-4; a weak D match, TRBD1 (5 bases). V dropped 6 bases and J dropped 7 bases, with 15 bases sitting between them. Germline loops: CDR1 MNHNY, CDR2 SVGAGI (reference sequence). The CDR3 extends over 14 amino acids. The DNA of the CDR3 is TGTGCCAGCAGCCCGACTTCGGGGCGTGAAAAACTGTTTTTT. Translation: CASSPTSGREKLFF.

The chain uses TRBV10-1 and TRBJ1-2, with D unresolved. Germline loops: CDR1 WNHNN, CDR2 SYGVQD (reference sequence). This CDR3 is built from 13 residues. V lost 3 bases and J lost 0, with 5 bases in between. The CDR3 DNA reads TGCGCCAGCAGTGATAAGCCTAACTATGGCTACACCTTC. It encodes CASSDKPNYGYTF.

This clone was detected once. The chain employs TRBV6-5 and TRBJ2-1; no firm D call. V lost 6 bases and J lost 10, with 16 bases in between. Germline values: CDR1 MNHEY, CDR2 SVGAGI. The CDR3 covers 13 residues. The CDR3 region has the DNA TGTGCCAGCAGCACGACCGTGCTCGGGGAGCAGTTCTTC. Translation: CASSTTVLGEQFF.

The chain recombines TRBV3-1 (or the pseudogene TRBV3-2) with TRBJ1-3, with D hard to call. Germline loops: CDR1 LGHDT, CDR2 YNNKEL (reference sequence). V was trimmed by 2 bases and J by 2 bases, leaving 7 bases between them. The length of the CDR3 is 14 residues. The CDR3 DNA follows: TGTGCCAGCAGCCAATTGGTCACTGGAAACACCATATATTTT. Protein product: CASSQLVTGNTIYF.

The CDR3 region has the DNA TGTGCCAGCAGTAGGACAGGGCTTCAGCCCCAGCATTTT. Translation gives CASSRTGLQPQHF. The chain carries TRBV12-3 or TRBV12-4 and TRBJ1-5, with 8 nucleotides matching TRBD1. The length of the CDR3 is 13 residues. V trimming: 5 bases; J trimming: 6 bases; junction bases outside the gene matches: 3.

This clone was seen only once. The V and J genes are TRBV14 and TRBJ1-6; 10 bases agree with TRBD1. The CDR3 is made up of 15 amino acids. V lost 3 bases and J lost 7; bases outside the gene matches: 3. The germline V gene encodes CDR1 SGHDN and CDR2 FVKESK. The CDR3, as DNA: TGTGCCAGCAGCCAGGACAGGGGGAGGAATTCACCCCTCCACTTT. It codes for CASSQDRGRNSPLHF.

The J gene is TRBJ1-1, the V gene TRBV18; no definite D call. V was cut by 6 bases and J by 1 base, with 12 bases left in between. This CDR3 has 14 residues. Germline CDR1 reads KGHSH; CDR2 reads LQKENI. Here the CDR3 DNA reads TGTGCCAGCTCCTATACTGACAAGAACACTGAAGCTTTCTTT. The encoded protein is CASSYTDKNTEAFF. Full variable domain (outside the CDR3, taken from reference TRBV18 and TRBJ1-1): NAGVMQNPRHLVRRRGQEARLRCSPMKGHSHVYWYRQLPEEGLKFMVYLQKENIIDESGMPKERFSAEFPKEGPSILRIQQVVRGDSAAYFCASSYTDKNTEAFFGQGTRLTVV.

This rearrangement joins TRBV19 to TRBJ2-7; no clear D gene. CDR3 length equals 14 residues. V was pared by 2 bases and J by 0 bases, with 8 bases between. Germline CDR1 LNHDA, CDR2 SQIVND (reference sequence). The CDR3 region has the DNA TGTGCCAGTAGTATATGGGTTTTCTCCTACGAGCAGTACTTC. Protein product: CASSIWVFSYEQYF.

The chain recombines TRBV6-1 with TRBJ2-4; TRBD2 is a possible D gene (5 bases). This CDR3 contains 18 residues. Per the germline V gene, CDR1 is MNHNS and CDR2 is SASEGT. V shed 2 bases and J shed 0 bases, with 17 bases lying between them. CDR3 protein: CASSEIALGRLAKNIQYF. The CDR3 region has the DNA TGTGCCAGCAGTGAAATCGCCTTGGGGAGACTAGCCAAAAACATTCAGTACTTC.

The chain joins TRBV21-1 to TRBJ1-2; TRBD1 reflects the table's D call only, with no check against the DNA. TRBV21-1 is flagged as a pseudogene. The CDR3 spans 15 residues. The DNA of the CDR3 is TGTGCCAGCAGCAGAGAACAGGGGGCAAATTATGGCTACACCTTC. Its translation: CASSREQGANYGYTF.

The DNA for the CDR3 is TGTGCCAGCAGTTCCGGGACAGGGGTCGAAGGCTACACCTTC. Encoded protein: CASSSGTGVEGYTF. This chain connects TRBV7-2 to TRBJ1-2; 10 bases map to TRBD1. Germline V gives CDR1 SGHTA, CDR2 FQGNSA. The CDR3 length is 14 residues. Trimming cost V 6 bases and J 8 bases; bases outside gene matches: 9.

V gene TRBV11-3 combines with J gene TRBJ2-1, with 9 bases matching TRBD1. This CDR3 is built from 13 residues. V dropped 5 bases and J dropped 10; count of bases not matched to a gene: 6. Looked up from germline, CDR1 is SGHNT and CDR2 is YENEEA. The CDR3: CASSLQGAREQFF. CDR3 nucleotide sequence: TGTGCCAGCAGCCTACAGGGGGCTCGGGAGCAGTTCTTC.

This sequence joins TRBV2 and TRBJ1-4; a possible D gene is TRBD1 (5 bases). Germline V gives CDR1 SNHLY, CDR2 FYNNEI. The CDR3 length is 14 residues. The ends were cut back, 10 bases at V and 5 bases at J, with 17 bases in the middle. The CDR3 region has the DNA TGTGCCATCTTGCAGGAGGACAAAAATGAAAAACTGTTTTTT. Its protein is CAILQEDKNEKLFF.